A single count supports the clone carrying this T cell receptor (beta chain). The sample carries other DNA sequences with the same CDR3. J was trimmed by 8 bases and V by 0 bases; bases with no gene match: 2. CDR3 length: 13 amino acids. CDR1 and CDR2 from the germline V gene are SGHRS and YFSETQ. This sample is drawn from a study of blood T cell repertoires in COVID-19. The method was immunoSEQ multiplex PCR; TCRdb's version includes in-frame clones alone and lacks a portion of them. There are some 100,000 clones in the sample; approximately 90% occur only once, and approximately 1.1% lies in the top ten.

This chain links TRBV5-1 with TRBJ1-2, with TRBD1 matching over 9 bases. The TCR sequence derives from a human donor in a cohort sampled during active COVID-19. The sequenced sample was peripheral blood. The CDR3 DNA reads TGCGCCAGCAGCTTGGTGGACAGGGGAGGCTACACCTTC. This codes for CASSLVDRGGYTF.